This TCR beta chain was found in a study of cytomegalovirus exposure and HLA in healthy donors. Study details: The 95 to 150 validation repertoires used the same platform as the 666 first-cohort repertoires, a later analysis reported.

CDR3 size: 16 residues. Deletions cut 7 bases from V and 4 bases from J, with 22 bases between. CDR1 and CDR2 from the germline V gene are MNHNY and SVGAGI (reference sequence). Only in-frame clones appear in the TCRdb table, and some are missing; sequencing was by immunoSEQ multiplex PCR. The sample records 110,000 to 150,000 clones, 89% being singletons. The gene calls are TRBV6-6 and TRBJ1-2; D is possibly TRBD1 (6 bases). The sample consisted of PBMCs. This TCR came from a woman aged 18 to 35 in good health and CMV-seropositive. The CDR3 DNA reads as TGTGCCAGCAATTCTCCTTTTGGGGGGGCGGTCTATGGCTACACCTTC. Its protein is CASNSPFGGAVYGYTF.